The T cell receptor (beta chain) described here comes from a study of cytotoxic CD8 clonotypes in ibrutinib-treated CLL. On the study more broadly: Mean yields were about 280,000 productive templates and roughly 94,000 productive rearrangements per sample. Findings and caveats of the study: Treatment left the uncommon public clonotypes either contracted or stable in frequency. Clonality correlated strongly with circulating CD8+ T cells and exceeded age-matched healthy donors at baseline.

Libraries were prepared by immunoSEQ multiplex PCR; TCRdb keeps only in-frame clonotypes and omits some of them. The sample shows about 50,000 clones, about 72% of them seen only once. With regard to this clone: Its antigen is currently unknown.

V trimming: 5 bases; J trimming: 7 bases; junction bases outside the gene matches: 11. This CDR3 has 15 amino acids. CDR1 is SGHAT, CDR2 FQNNGV, per germline. The gene calls are TRBV11-2 and TRBJ2-7, with 10 bases aligning to TRBD1. The sequencing here drew on PBMCs, taken after 12 months of ibrutinib treatment. This clonotype was sampled from a human donor with chronic lymphocytic leukemia. For the CDR3, the DNA is TGTGCCAGCAGCCCCCAGGGACAGGGGAGGCGGGAGCAGTACTTC. It yields the protein CASSPQGQGRREQYF.